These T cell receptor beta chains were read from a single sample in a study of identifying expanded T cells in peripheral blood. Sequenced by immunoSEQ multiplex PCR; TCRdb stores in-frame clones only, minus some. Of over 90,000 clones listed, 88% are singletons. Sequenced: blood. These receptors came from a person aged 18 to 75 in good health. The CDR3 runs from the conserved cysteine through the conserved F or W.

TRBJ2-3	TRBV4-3	CASSFGGTGNTDTQYF
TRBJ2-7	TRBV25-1	CASSVSSYEQYF
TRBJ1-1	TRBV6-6	CASSLQDQGNTEAFF
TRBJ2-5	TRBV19	CASSIANRGQTQYF
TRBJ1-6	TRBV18	CASSPSFRTEYNSPLHF
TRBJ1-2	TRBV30	CAWSARNYGYTF
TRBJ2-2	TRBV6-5	CATSLAALGTGELFF
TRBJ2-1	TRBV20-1	CSARDGLPQFF
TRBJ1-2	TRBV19	CASTGGSGRRVHTF
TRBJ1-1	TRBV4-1	CASSQGQGYTEAFF
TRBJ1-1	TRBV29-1	CSVAPNIGRGPEAFF
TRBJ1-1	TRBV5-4	CASSSNTEAFF
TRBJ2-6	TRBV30	CAHTGALGTNVLTF
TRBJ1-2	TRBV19	CASSRDAKGLYGYTF
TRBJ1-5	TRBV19	CASAPGTGYGGNQPQHF
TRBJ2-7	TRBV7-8	CASSNRDNYEQYF
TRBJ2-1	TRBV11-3	CASSYGGTSDNEQFF
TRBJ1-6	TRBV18	CASSPRQFSNSPLHF
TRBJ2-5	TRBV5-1	CASSLGLAGVYQETQYF
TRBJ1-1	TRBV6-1	CASSEGGGWTEAFF
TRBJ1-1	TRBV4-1	CASSQGGQGAFF
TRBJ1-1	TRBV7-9	CASSALKSAAFF
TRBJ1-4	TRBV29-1	CSGGGGSEKLFF
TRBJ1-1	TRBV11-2	CASSSTMKGEAFF
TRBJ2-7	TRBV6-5	CASSRGQNYEQYF
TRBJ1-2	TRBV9	CASSGRDRVFAF
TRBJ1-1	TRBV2	CASTMNTEAFF
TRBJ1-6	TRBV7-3	CASSLTARDRNSPLHF
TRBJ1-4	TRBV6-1	CASNPQGPGNEKLFF
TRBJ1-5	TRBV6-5	CASSSNPNQPQHF
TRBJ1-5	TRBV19	CARQGAQPQHF
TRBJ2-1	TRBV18	CASSPRSGERINEQFF
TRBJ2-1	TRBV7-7	CASSQTGAAGNEQFF
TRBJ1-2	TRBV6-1	CASSDLQGASGYTF
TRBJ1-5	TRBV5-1	CASSEGLNQPQHF
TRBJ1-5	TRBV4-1	CASSHPDQGAQPQHF
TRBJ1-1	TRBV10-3	CAISGGTGLGGAEAFF